This TCR beta chain was documented in a study of T cell changes during pregnancy in multiple sclerosis. This clone appeared once. CDR3 length: 15 amino acids. Using immunoSEQ multiplex PCR, the repertoire was profiled, and TCRdb retains in-frame clones only, with some absent. Among 35,000 to 40,000 clones listed, approximately 94% were seen once. V gene TRBV21-1 combines with J gene TRBJ1-4; no DNA check was done on the table's D call, TRBD1. TRBV21-1 is given as a pseudogene. This sequence was found in a female donor with multiple sclerosis, enrolled in a pregnancy study. The sequenced sample was CD4+ T cells from peripheral blood mononuclear cells, obtained in the second trimester of pregnancy. The CDR3 DNA is TGTGCCAGCAGCAAAACGGCCAGGTTGGCTGAAAAACTGTTTTTT. Translated, it gives CASSKTARLAEKLFF.